This entry lists 30 T cell receptor beta chains sequenced from one sample in a study of T-cell reconstitution after alpha-beta-depleted transplantation in children. Preparation of the TCRbeta library involved a method that used unique molecular identifiers. TCRdb recomputed calls from the PCR reads with MiXCR, one row per CDR3 protein. Of 800,000 to 1,000,000 distinct CDR3 sequences detected, roughly 29% appear once; the ten largest clones hold 28%. The starting material was PBMCs, mostly from graft donor cells, obtained 360 days after TCRalphabeta/CD19-depleted stem cell transplant. The origin of the receptors is a boy under three years old who had a stem cell transplant for SCID, so the T cells may come from the graft donor.

This clonotype was seen a few times. The rearrangement joins TRBV6-2 or TRBV6-3 to TRBJ1-4; 9 positions agree with TRBD1. V was clipped by 6 bases and J by 8 bases; unmatched bases: 10. This CDR3 comprises 15 residues. The germline V gene has CDR1 MNHEY and CDR2 SVGEGT. The CDR3 reads CASSPETGGNEKLFF. CDR3 nucleotide sequence: TGTGCCAGCAGCCCCGAGACAGGGGGAAACGAAAAACTGTTTTTT.

The CDR3, as DNA: TGTGCCAGCAGCGCCCAGGGATGGAAAGCTTTCTTT. It specifies CASSAQGWKAFF. This sequence joins TRBV2 and TRBJ1-1, with D possibly matching TRBD1 (5 bases). Germline V gene lookup returns CDR1 SNHLY and CDR2 FYNNEI. The CDR3 has 12 residues. The V gene lost 6 bases and the J gene lost 9 bases, with 14 bases spanning the gap.

V is TRBV20-1 and J is TRBJ2-7, with 9 nucleotides matching TRBD2. V gave up 3 bases and J gave up 4 bases; unmatched junction bases: 10. The length of the CDR3 is 15 residues. Germline V gives CDR1 DFQATT, CDR2 SNEGSKA (reference sequence). The CDR3 loop reads CSASTGTSNRYEQYF. The CDR3 DNA follows: TGCAGTGCTAGTACCGGGACTAGCAATCGTTACGAGCAGTACTTC.

The chain combines TRBV11-2 with TRBJ2-1, with no clear D. The germline V gene has CDR1 SGHAT and CDR2 FQNNGV. This CDR3 is built from 19 residues. The V end lost 7 bases, the J end lost 0 bases, and 25 bases lay between the germline ends. CDR3 in DNA: TGTGCCAGCACCCTAGAGCTCCGCGGACGAAGAAGCTCCTACAATGAGCAGTTCTTC. Its protein is CASTLELRGRRSSYNEQFF.

This clonotype showed up just a few times. The J gene is TRBJ2-5, the V gene TRBV2; D gene unclear. Germline V gene data show CDR1 as SNHLY and CDR2 as FYNNEI. V was trimmed by 7 bases and J by 0 bases, leaving 3 bases between them. This CDR3 spans 11 amino acids. The CDR3 DNA reads as TGTGCCAGCAAGTACCAAGAGACCCAGTACTTC. Its translation is CASKYQETQYF. Combining the CDR3 with reference TRBV2 and TRBJ2-5 gives the whole variable domain EPEVTQTPSHQVTQMGQEVILRCVPISNHLYFYWYRQILGQKVEFLVSFYNNEISEKSEIFDDQFSVERPDGSNFTLKIRSTKLEDSAMYFCASKYQETQYFGPGTRLLVL.

This clonotype was observed at least ten times. The rearrangement uses TRBV10-3 and TRBJ2-1; D may be TRBD2 (7 bases). CDR3 length: 14 amino acids. V gave up 10 bases and J gave up 0 bases, with 13 bases separating them. Germline CDR1 and CDR2: ENHRY and SYGVKD. Here the CDR3 DNA reads TGTGCCACCGGGGGCGGGGGCTCCTACAATGAGCAGTTCTTC. As protein: CATGGGGSYNEQFF.

A few counts support this clonotype. V gene TRBV28 combines with J gene TRBJ2-5, with 8 positions matching TRBD1. The germline V gene has CDR1 MDHEN and CDR2 SYDVKM. The CDR3 contains 14 residues. The V segment lost 2 bases and the J segment 3 bases; nucleotides outside the gene matches: 2. The CDR3 sequence is CASSLPTGEETQYF. CDR3 DNA sequence: TGTGCCAGCAGTTTACCGACAGGGGAAGAGACCCAGTACTTC. Filled out from reference TRBV28 and TRBJ2-5, the complete variable domain reads DVKVTQSSRYLVKRTGEKVFLECVQDMDHENMFWYRQDPGLGLRLIYFSYDVKMKEKGDIPEGYSVSREKKERFSLILESASTNQTSMYLCASSLPTGEETQYFGPGTRLLVL.

The chain carries TRBV27 and TRBJ2-1; 8 bases agree with TRBD2. CDR3 length: 17 amino acids. The germline V gene encodes CDR1 MNHEY and CDR2 SMNVEV (reference sequence). The ends lost 0 bases at V and 0 bases at J; junction bases unmatched: 4. CDR3 in DNA: TGTGCCAGCAGTTTATCCACACTAGCGGCCTCCTACAATGAGCAGTTCTTC. Amino acid sequence: CASSLSTLAASYNEQFF.

The chain has TRBV7-2 and TRBJ2-5; no clear D. Trimming took 5 bases from V and 2 from J, leaving 15 bases between them. From germline, CDR1 is SGHTA and CDR2 FQGNSA. The CDR3 length is 15 residues. CDR3 nucleotide sequence: TGTGCCAGCAGCATCCGGGTATCCACACAAGAGACCCAGTACTTC. This sequence encodes CASSIRVSTQETQYF.

This clonotype has just one count. The genes are TRBV12-3 or TRBV12-4 and TRBJ2-1, with 11 bases that match TRBD2. CDR3 size: 19 residues. V shed 4 bases, J shed 4 bases, and the junction held 15 bases outside the gene matches. Written as DNA, the CDR3 is TGTGCCAGCAGTTCCCGCCCCCTAGCGGGGGGTTTTCGGTACAATGAGCAGTTCTTC. It encodes CASSSRPLAGGFRYNEQFF.

This clonotype occurred a few times. The chain is built from TRBV12-3 or TRBV12-4 and TRBJ2-2; 13 bases are shared with TRBD2. There are 15 residues in the CDR3. V lost 6 bases and J lost 6; bases outside the gene matches: 4. This CDR3 reads CASRETSGGPGELFF. CDR3 sequence (DNA): TGTGCCAGCAGGGAGACTAGCGGGGGGCCCGGGGAGCTGTTTTTT.

This clonotype was recorded a few times. The chain employs TRBV3-1 and TRBJ2-3; tentatively, D is TRBD1 or TRBD2 (6 bases each). Trimming stripped 7 bases from V and 6 bases from J, with 11 bases between. From germline, CDR1 is LGHDT and CDR2 YNNKEL (reference sequence). The CDR3 totals 12 residues. The CDR3 spells CASTKGGDTQYF. CDR3 nucleotides: TGTGCCAGCACCAAAGGGGGGGATACGCAGTATTTT.

This clonotype was seen a handful of times. V usage is TRBV24-1 and J usage is TRBJ2-1; 7 bases line up with TRBD1. The trim removed 5 bases at V and 10 bases at J, leaving 7 bases unmatched. The CDR3 has 13 residues. The V gene's germline CDR1 is KGHDR and CDR2 SFDVKD. DNA of the CDR3: TGTGCCACCAGTGGCATCGGGACAGCCGAGCAGTTCTTC. It specifies CATSGIGTAEQFF.

V usage is TRBV6-1 and J usage is TRBJ2-7; no clear D gene. Trimming left V 6 bases short and J 2 bases short, with 11 bases between. CDR3 length: 13 residues. CDR1 and CDR2 from the germline V gene are MNHNS and SASEGT. The CDR3 DNA follows: TGTGCCAGCAGCCGGACGTTTACCTACGAGCAGTACTTC. Amino acid sequence: CASSRTFTYEQYF.

The chain has TRBV29-1 and TRBJ2-5; 10 bases are shared with TRBD2. This CDR3 is built from 15 residues. Looked up from germline, CDR1 is SQVTM and CDR2 is ANQGSEA. The junction had 11 bases not matched to a gene; V was cut back by 4 bases and J by 6 bases. CDR3 DNA: TGCAGCGTTGCGGACAGCGGGGGGGCCGGGAAGACCCAGTACTTC. It translates to CSVADSGGAGKTQYF.

This clonotype was picked up a small number of times. The chain combines TRBV5-1 with TRBJ2-5, with D tentatively TRBD1 (6 bases). The CDR3 is 16 residues long. Germline V gene sequence: CDR1 SGHRS, CDR2 YFSETQ. Trimming cost V 3 bases and J 0 bases, with 15 bases left between them. The CDR3 DNA reads TGCGCCAGCAGCTCCGGGACACGGAATTACCAAGAGACCCAGTACTTC. It encodes CASSSGTRNYQETQYF.

This clonotype was counted between two and nine times. The genes are TRBV10-2 and TRBJ2-3; TRBD2 matches 10 bases. Trimming at V came to 6 bases and at J to 1 base, leaving 4 bases not matched to a gene. Per the germline V gene, CDR1 is WSHSY and CDR2 is SAAADI. This CDR3 has 15 residues. The CDR3 coding sequence is TGCGCCAGCAGCGGAGCGGGGGGGCGCACAGATACGCAGTATTTT. Protein product: CASSGAGGRTDTQYF.

The rearrangement uses TRBV18 and TRBJ2-7, with D perhaps matching TRBD1 or TRBD2 (6 bases each). V lost 3 bases and J lost 5, with 14 bases in between. The germline CDR1 and CDR2 sequences are KGHSH and LQKENI. The CDR3 is 14 residues long. The CDR3 bases are TGTGCCAGCTCACCGGTTGGGGGGCAGAACGAGCAGTACTTC. Protein: CASSPVGGQNEQYF.

The J gene is TRBJ2-1, the V gene TRBV29-1, with 9 bases identical to TRBD1. The CDR3 has 17 amino acids. Losses at the gene ends were 0 bases for V and 4 bases for J; bases not matched to a gene: 10. Per the germline V gene, CDR1 is SQVTM and CDR2 is ANQGSEA. This chain's CDR3 is CSVEEVQGATIYNEQFF. Written as DNA, the CDR3 is TGCAGCGTTGAAGAGGTACAGGGGGCCACGATATACAATGAGCAGTTCTTC.

This clonotype turned up a few times. The V and J genes are TRBV7-2 and TRBJ2-7; D not certain. V was shortened by 1 base and J by 5 bases, with 12 bases between the two germline ends. The germline V gene encodes CDR1 SGHTA and CDR2 FQGNSA. This CDR3 region has 14 residues. Written as DNA, the CDR3 is TGTGCCAGCAGCTTAGTTCGAGGTGTCGACGAGCAGTACTTC. This translates into CASSLVRGVDEQYF.

V and J are TRBV6-1 and TRBJ2-3; D may be TRBD1 (5 bases). The CDR3 contains 15 residues. The germline V gene encodes CDR1 MNHNS and CDR2 SASEGT. V was trimmed by 7 bases and J by 1 base, leaving 15 bases between them. This chain's CDR3 is CASNRGVGGTDTQYF. DNA of the CDR3: TGTGCCAGCAATAGGGGCGTTGGTGGCACAGATACGCAGTATTTT.

This chain links TRBV20-1 with TRBJ2-5, with D unresolved. The CDR3 runs 12 residues. Trimming pared 1 base from V and 3 bases from J, leaving 6 bases between. Germline V CDR1 and CDR2: DFQATT, SNEGSKA (reference sequence). The CDR3 nucleotides are TGCAGTGCTAGAGTCCCAAAAGAGACCCAGTACTTC. This encodes CSARVPKETQYF.

This chain connects TRBV5-1 to TRBJ2-1; D is unclear. There are 13 residues in the CDR3. Germline CDR1 reads SGHRS; CDR2 reads YFSETQ. V was pared by 4 bases and J by 5 bases, with 10 bases between. CDR3 coding DNA: TGCGCCAGCAGCCTCGAAATCGACAATGAGCAGTTCTTC. This sequence encodes CASSLEIDNEQFF.

The chain has TRBV5-1 and TRBJ2-3, with 9 nucleotides matching TRBD2. The CDR3 is 15 residues long. V was clipped by 0 bases and J by 4 bases; unmatched bases: 3. Germline values: CDR1 SGHRS, CDR2 YFSETQ. CDR3 sequence (DNA): TGCGCCAGCAGCTTGGTTGGACTAGCGCCAGATACGCAGTATTTT. Translating it yields CASSLVGLAPDTQYF.

This sequence joins TRBV20-1 and TRBJ2-1; weak D call: TRBD1 (5 bases). Between the trimmed V and J ends, which lost 3 bases and 8 bases, there was a span of 17 bases. This CDR3 contains 14 residues. Germline CDR1 is DFQATT and CDR2 is SNEGSKA (reference sequence). In DNA, the CDR3 is TGCAGTGCTAGTGCGGACACACATGGCGATGAGCAGTTCTTC. This gives the protein CSASADTHGDEQFF.

The chain links TRBV27 to TRBJ1-2; D gene ambiguous. The CDR3 has 15 amino acids. V was trimmed by 4 bases and J by 2 bases, leaving 14 bases between them. Germline V gives CDR1 MNHEY, CDR2 SMNVEV (reference sequence). Here the CDR3 reads CASSSEGTRNYGYTF. The CDR3 DNA sequence: TGTGCCAGCAGTTCCGAGGGAACACGGAACTATGGCTACACCTTC.

The chain joins TRBV20-1 to TRBJ1-1; D gene ambiguous. V was clipped by 6 bases and J by 6 bases, with 14 bases between them. Germline V gene sequence: CDR1 DFQATT, CDR2 SNEGSKA (reference sequence). The CDR3 runs 12 residues. CDR3 in DNA: TGCAGTGCCCTTAAGGCTGGCGCTGAAGCTTTCTTT. Translating gives CSALKAGAEAFF.

Comment on this clonotype: With a much larger clone just one base away, this may be a read error. The chain recombines TRBV12-3 or TRBV12-4 with TRBJ2-3, with a tentative D call TRBD2 (6 bases). The CDR3 spans 14 residues. V lost 6 bases and J 1 base, leaving 11 bases between the germline ends. For the CDR3, the DNA is TGTGCCAGCAGCACGGGACTCCGCACAGATACGCAGTATTTT. This gives the protein CASSTGLRTDTQYF.

This chain uses TRBV11-2 with TRBJ2-2, with 10 bases matching TRBD1. Per the germline V gene, CDR1 is SGHAT and CDR2 is FQNNGV. V lost 4 bases and J lost 7; bases outside the gene matches: 9. There are 16 residues in the CDR3. CDR3 loop: CASSSRTGGSDGELFF. The CDR3 DNA sequence: TGTGCCAGCAGCTCTCGGACAGGGGGTAGTGACGGGGAGCTGTTTTTT.

In its sample, this clonotype was seen once. This sequence joins TRBV9 and TRBJ2-5; no definite D call. Trimming left V 0 bases short and J 3 bases short, with 6 bases between. CDR1 is SGDLS and CDR2 is YYNGEE in the germline V gene. The CDR3 contains 13 residues. CDR3 region: CASSVDPKETQYF. DNA for the CDR3: TGTGCCAGCAGCGTAGACCCGAAAGAGACCCAGTACTTC.